Below are 15 T cell receptor beta chains sequenced from a single sample in a study of quantifying T cell responses using KT2 cells. Study-level information: cDNA was made from DNase-treated RNA using alpha and beta constant primers.

The cDNA 3' end received a ligated oligonucleotide with a UMI. An equimolar mix of RC1.1 and RC1.2 primed the beta chain across TRBC1 and TRBC2. MiXCR, run by TCRdb on the UMI-ligation and nested PCR reads, gives a single entry per CDR3 protein. The top ten clones hold over 40% of a sample with roughly 38,000 distinct CDR3 sequences, approximately 17% of them seen once. Input material: PBMCs spiked with cells of the T cell clone KT2. These receptor sequences come from a human donor.

This clonotype occurred once. The rearrangement links TRBV24-1 to TRBJ2-1; 12 bases align to TRBD1. Germline V lookup: CDR1 KGHDR, CDR2 SFDVKD. The CDR3 totals 15 residues. Trimming removed 4 bases from V and 9 bases from J; junction bases left unmatched: 6. The CDR3 reads CATSEPGQGAGEQFF. The CDR3 region has the DNA TGTGCCACCAGTGAGCCGGGACAGGGGGCTGGTGAGCAGTTCTTC.

The chain combines TRBV7-9 with TRBJ1-1; D may be TRBD1 (6 bases). The germline V and J ends were trimmed by 1 base and 2 bases, with 14 bases remaining between them. The CDR3 runs to 16 residues. From germline, CDR1 is SEHNR and CDR2 FQNEAQ (reference sequence). This chain's CDR3 is CASSLEGGLGNTEAFF. In DNA form, the CDR3 reads TGTGCCAGCAGCTTAGAGGGGGGCTTGGGTAACACTGAAGCTTTCTTT.

This clonotype was seen only a few times. The chain uses TRBV12-3 or TRBV12-4 and TRBJ2-1, with D perhaps matching TRBD2 (6 bases). CDR3 length: 14 residues. Trimming pared 4 bases from V and 8 bases from J, leaving 15 bases between. This chain's CDR3 is CASSSRTGGDEQFF. DNA of the CDR3: TGTGCCAGCAGTTCGAGGACCGGCGGGGATGAGCAGTTCTTC.

The gene calls are TRBV2 and TRBJ1-1, with TRBD1 matching 7 bases. There are 13 residues in the CDR3. The V segment lost 7 bases and the J segment 3 bases; nucleotides outside the gene matches: 5. Germline values: CDR1 SNHLY, CDR2 FYNNEI. The CDR3, as DNA: TGTGCCAGCACTCTTACAGGGGACACTGAAGCTTTCTTT. It translates to CASTLTGDTEAFF.

This clonotype was seen a few times. The V gene is TRBV25-1, the J gene TRBJ2-2; D might be TRBD1 (6 bases). Deletions cut 1 base from V and 2 bases from J, with 14 bases between. The CDR3 sequence is 17 residues long. Germline values: CDR1 MGHDK, CDR2 SYGVNS. The DNA for the CDR3 is TGTGCCAGCAGTGAATTGGGGGCGGCCTCAAACACCGGGGAGCTGTTTTTT. This translates into CASSELGAASNTGELFF.

The chain recombines TRBV20-1 with TRBJ1-5, with 7 nucleotides matching TRBD1. Germline CDR1 DFQATT, CDR2 SNEGSKA (reference sequence). Trimming at V came to 0 bases and at J to 7 bases, leaving 12 bases not matched to a gene. The length of the CDR3 is 16 residues. The CDR3 reads CSARDLLGGAGQPQHF. As DNA, the CDR3 is TGCAGTGCTAGAGATCTGTTAGGGGGCGCGGGCCAGCCCCAGCATTTT.

This clonotype has only a few counts. This chain connects TRBV5-1 to TRBJ2-2; 9 nucleotides agree with TRBD1. Germline V gene lookup returns CDR1 SGHRS and CDR2 YFSETQ. Trimming removed 3 bases from V and 7 bases from J; junction bases left unmatched: 7. The CDR3 consists of 15 residues. The CDR3 DNA reads TGCGCCAGCAGCTCCGGGACAGGGTACAGCGGGGAGCTGTTTTTT. Translated, it gives CASSSGTGYSGELFF.

This clonotype was recorded at least ten times. V gene TRBV12-3 or TRBV12-4 combines with J gene TRBJ1-5, with D unclear. CDR3 size: 13 residues. The germline V and J ends were trimmed by 4 bases and 3 bases, with 7 bases remaining between them. The CDR3 is CASSWQANQPQHF. CDR3 DNA: TGTGCCAGCAGTTGGCAGGCCAATCAGCCCCAGCATTTT.

The gene calls are TRBV7-6 and TRBJ2-7; 8 bases match TRBD1. CDR1 SGHVS and CDR2 FNYEAQ come from the germline V gene. Losses at the gene ends were 5 bases for V and 5 bases for J; bases not matched to a gene: 2. The length of the CDR3 is 12 residues. In DNA form, the CDR3 reads TGTGCCAGCAGCCAGGGACAGGACGAGCAGTACTTC. Translating gives CASSQGQDEQYF.

This clonotype was seen at least ten times. V and J are TRBV5-1 and TRBJ2-1; TRBD2 agrees at 10 bases. V shed 4 bases, J shed 2 bases, and the junction held 3 bases outside the gene matches. This CDR3 has 15 residues. Germline CDR1 SGHRS, CDR2 YFSETQ. CDR3 region: CASSPSGGPYNEQFF. The CDR3 bases are TGCGCCAGCAGCCCTAGCGGGGGCCCCTACAATGAGCAGTTCTTC. Complete variable domain (other parts from reference TRBV5-1 and TRBJ2-1): KAGVTQTPRYLIKTRGQQVTLSCSPISGHRSVSWYQQTPGQGLQFLFEYFSETQRNKGNFPGRFSGRQFSNSRSEMNVSTLELGDSALYLCASSPSGGPYNEQFFGPGTRLTVL.

The chain joins TRBV11-2 to TRBJ2-2; D is perhaps TRBD1 (6 bases). The length of the CDR3 is 17 residues. The germline V and J ends were trimmed by 5 bases and 0 bases, with 16 bases remaining between them. Per the germline V gene, CDR1 is SGHAT and CDR2 is FQNNGV. CDR3 sequence (DNA): TGTGCCAGCAGCCCCCGCCGGACAGCCGCGAACACCGGGGAGCTGTTTTTT. It is translated as CASSPRRTAANTGELFF. The full variable domain, its missing parts supplied by reference TRBV11-2 and TRBJ2-2, is EAGVAQSPRYKIIEKRQSVAFWCNPISGHATLYWYQQILGQGPKLLIQFQNNGVVDDSQLPKDRFSAERLKGVDSTLKIQPAKLEDSAVYLCASSPRRTAANTGELFFGEGSRLTVL.

Ten or more counts support this clonotype. The chain links TRBV11-2 to TRBJ2-6, with D unresolved. Germline V gene sequence: CDR1 SGHAT, CDR2 FQNNGV. V was trimmed by 6 bases and J by 0 bases, leaving 6 bases between them. The CDR3 is 14 residues long. The CDR3 region has the DNA TGTGCCAGCAGTTCCTCCTCTGGGGCCAACGTCCTGACTTTC. The encoded protein is CASSSSSGANVLTF.

CDR3 sequence: CASRVSSNQPQHF. In nucleotides, the CDR3 is TGCGCCAGCAGGGTTAGTAGCAATCAGCCCCAGCATTTT. The gene calls are TRBV5-1 and TRBJ1-5; D uncertain. Germline loops: CDR1 SGHRS, CDR2 YFSETQ. The CDR3 has 13 amino acids. Trimming stripped 5 bases from V and 0 bases from J, with 6 bases between.

In its sample, this clonotype was seen many times. This chain joins TRBV7-3 and TRBJ2-5, with TRBD1 identical over 7 bases. This CDR3 has 15 residues. Unmatched junction bases numbered 7, after V lost 5 bases and J lost 1 base. CDR1 SGHTA and CDR2 FQGTGA come from the germline V gene. In nucleotides, the CDR3 is TGTGCCAGCAGCCCTACAGGGGCTGTCCAAGAGACCCAGTACTTC. This gives the protein CASSPTGAVQETQYF.

The chain has TRBV6-5 and TRBJ1-2; D unclear. This CDR3 region has 15 residues. Germline CDR1 and CDR2: MNHEY and SVGAGI. Trimming removed 6 bases at V and 5 bases at J, with 19 bases between. The CDR3 sequence: CASSPKMPGKYGYTF. CDR3 DNA sequence: TGTGCCAGCAGCCCGAAAATGCCAGGAAAGTATGGCTACACCTTC.